This T cell receptor beta chain was sequenced during a study of shared clonotypes between healthy human individuals. Findings and caveats of the study: Researchers found naive subsets generally carried larger estimated richness than memory subsets. In several donors, around 5.5% of naive CD4 clonotypes appeared in common.

The CDR3 has 16 amino acids. CDR1 and CDR2 (germline): MNHNY, SVGAGI (reference sequence). Trimming cost V 5 bases and J 5 bases; bases outside gene matches: 9. The DNA input per sorted-subset replicate PCR was about 180 ng, corresponding to roughly 31,000 T cell genomes. Sequencing used immunoSEQ multiplex PCR; TCRdb keeps in-frame clones, though not all of them. The sample yields 2 million to 2.5 million clones, roughly 94% seen once. Concerning this clone: The target antigen is unknown.

This receptor was obtained from a young man in good health. The chain uses TRBV6-6 and TRBJ1-5; 10 positions match TRBD1. Material for sequencing was naive CD4+ T cells sorted from blood. Subset here: CD45RA+ positively selected. CDR3 protein: CASSRGTGVDDQPQHF. CDR3 coding DNA: TGTGCCAGCAGTAGGGGGACAGGGGTCGACGATCAGCCCCAGCATTTT.